What follows are 3 T cell receptor beta chains derived from one specimen sequenced in a study of CD8+ T cells in alopecia areata (dated 2018 in TCRdb). Sample treatment or condition, as interpreted from the label and publication: oral pan-JAK inhibitor, 5-10 mg twice daily. Library construction relied on the immunoSEQ multiplex PCR assay. To provide template for TCR sequencing, every sample had RNA extracted and reverse transcribed into cDNA. TCRdb provides this immuneACCESS table in a form limited to in-frame rearrangements. Some clones are lacking; in checked studies, under half of them reflect an unresolved V gene, and why the rest are absent is not known. Recorded for this sample are around 86,000 clones; more than 65% of them occurred a single time. The ten largest clones take up approximately 15% of the sample. Sequences were derived from CD8+ T cells sorted from blood, sampled between weeks 43 and 45, from a patient treated with tofacitinib. These receptors came from a human donor with alopecia areata.

In its sample, this clone was seen a few times. This chain joins TRBV4-3 and TRBJ1-1; D is possibly TRBD1 (6 bases). The CDR3 spans 15 residues. The germline V gene has CDR1 LGHNA and CDR2 YSLEER. V dropped 2 bases and J dropped 3 bases, with 13 bases sitting between them. The CDR3 here is CASSQHLRGDTEAFF. The CDR3 nucleotides read TGCGCCAGCAGCCAACATCTCAGGGGTGACACTGAAGCTTTCTTT.

The chain combines TRBV27 with TRBJ2-7; 9 bases align to TRBD1. Germline-derived CDR1 and CDR2 are MNHEY and SMNVEV (reference sequence). This CDR3 contains 15 residues. With 5 bases clipped from V and 5 bases from J, the junction kept 10 bases outside the gene matches. This chain's CDR3 is CASSQGQGRFHEQYF. CDR3 sequence (DNA): TGTGCCAGCAGTCAAGGACAGGGGAGGTTCCACGAGCAGTACTTC.

J is TRBJ2-1 and V is TRBV7-7; no reliable D call. This CDR3 spans 15 amino acids. The germline gives CDR1 SSHAT, CDR2 FNYEAQ (reference sequence). Trimming removed 5 bases at V and 8 bases at J, with 19 bases between. CDR3 sequence (DNA): TGTGCCAGCAGCCCGGGTCGGACGGCGTCGGATGAGCAGTTCTTC. This gives the protein CASSPGRTASDEQFF.